The 22 T cell receptor beta chains reported below all come from one sample, sequenced in a study of T-cell reconstitution after alpha-beta-depleted transplantation in children. Library preparation (for TCRbeta) was performed with unique molecular identifiers. Via MiXCR, TCRdb re-called the PCR reads, giving one row per CDR3 protein. This table holds roughly 190,000 distinct CDR3 sequences, roughly 15% found once. The sample here was PBMCs from the stem cell graft donor, taken from the stem cell graft. These receptors all come from a human donor who donated a stem cell graft to a child with acute lymphoblastic leukemia.

This clonotype was detected only a few times. This chain joins TRBV6-5 and TRBJ2-7, with D perhaps assigned TRBD1 or TRBD2 (6 bases each). The CDR3 extends over 15 amino acids. Between the trimmed V and J ends, which lost 4 bases and 2 bases, there was a span of 15 bases. From germline, CDR1 is MNHEY and CDR2 SVGAGI. CDR3 protein: CASSSTGGGPYEQYF. As DNA, the CDR3 is TGTGCCAGCAGTTCTACCGGGGGCGGACCCTACGAGCAGTACTTC.

The chain is built from TRBV5-6 and TRBJ1-2, with D possibly TRBD1 on 5 matching bases. The CDR3 has 15 residues. CDR1 and CDR2 from the germline V gene are SGHDT and YYEEEE. Between the trimmed V and J ends, which lost 3 bases and 6 bases, there was a span of 18 bases. CDR3 coding DNA: TGTGCCAGCAGCTCCGGCGGGCAGGGCCTGAATGGCTACACCTTC. Translation gives CASSSGGQGLNGYTF.

This clonotype has a handful of counts. The chain links TRBV7-2 to TRBJ2-1, with TRBD1 matching over 8 bases. The CDR3 extends over 16 amino acids. After removal of 4 bases from V and 7 bases from J, the junction contained 12 bases not matched to a gene. CDR1 is SGHTA and CDR2 is FQGNSA in the germline V gene. DNA of the CDR3: TGTGCCAGCAGCTCCCGGGACGGCCGACAGGGGAATGAGCAGTTCTTC. It is translated as CASSSRDGRQGNEQFF.

This clonotype was seen repeatedly, ten times or more. The rearrangement joins TRBV27 to TRBJ2-3; unclear D gene. V lost 5 bases, J lost 2 bases, and 11 bases lay in between. The CDR3 spans 14 residues. CDR1 is MNHEY and CDR2 is SMNVEV in the germline V gene (reference sequence). This chain's CDR3 is CASSTGPLTDTQYF. The CDR3 DNA is TGTGCCAGCAGTACCGGACCCCTCACAGATACGCAGTATTTT.

This chain connects TRBV12-3 or TRBV12-4 to TRBJ2-3; 11 bases are a match to TRBD1. CDR3 length equals 16 residues. The V and J ends lost 5 bases and 6 bases, in that order; junction bases with no gene match: 10. CDR3 coding DNA: TGTGCCAGCAGTGACTCCGGGACAGGGGGGACGGATACGCAGTATTTT. Amino acid sequence: CASSDSGTGGTDTQYF.

This clonotype was counted at least ten times. The chain links TRBV20-1 to TRBJ2-1, with 11 nucleotides matching TRBD2. V gave up 0 bases and J gave up 9 bases; unmatched junction bases: 4. The CDR3 length is 14 residues. Germline V gene sequence: CDR1 DFQATT, CDR2 SNEGSKA (reference sequence). CDR3 loop: CSARDSGRGLEQFF. CDR3 nucleotide sequence: TGCAGTGCTAGAGATAGCGGGAGGGGGCTTGAGCAGTTCTTC.

This clonotype was seen a few times. The chain carries TRBV5-1 and TRBJ2-7; D gene unclear. Trimming shortened V by 0 bases and J by 2 bases, and 9 bases separated the two germline ends. Germline V gene sequence: CDR1 SGHRS, CDR2 YFSETQ. The CDR3 is 14 amino acids. DNA of the CDR3: TGCGCCAGCAGCTTGGGGCCGGCGACCTACGAGCAGTACTTC. Its protein is CASSLGPATYEQYF.

This clonotype appeared many times. The chain links TRBV25-1 to TRBJ2-5; the match to TRBD1 covers 8 bases. Germline V lookup: CDR1 MGHDK, CDR2 SYGVNS. The junction had 5 bases not matched to a gene; V was cut back by 7 bases and J by 7 bases. The CDR3 runs to 12 residues. CDR3 in DNA: TGTGCCAGCATGGAACAGGGGGTGACCCAGTACTTC. It encodes CASMEQGVTQYF. Filled out from reference TRBV25-1 and TRBJ2-5, the complete variable domain reads EADIYQTPRYLVIGTGKKITLECSQTMGHDKMYWYQQDPGMELHLIHYSYGVNSTEKGDLSSESTVSRIRTEHFPLTLESARPSHTSQYLCASMEQGVTQYFGPGTRLLVL.

This clonotype was counted ten times or more. The chain carries TRBV7-9 and TRBJ2-7; possibly TRBD1 or TRBD2 for D (5 bases each). The CDR3 extends over 15 amino acids. The V and J ends lost 5 bases and 5 bases respectively, with 19 bases between them. Germline CDR1 is SEHNR and CDR2 is FQNEAQ (reference sequence). For the CDR3, the DNA is TGTGCCAGCAGCCCTCCCCATGGGGGTCTCGACGAGCAGTACTTC. Translating gives CASSPPHGGLDEQYF.

The sample holds many counts of this clonotype. The rearrangement uses TRBV19 and TRBJ1-5; D is possibly TRBD1 (6 bases). CDR3 length equals 15 residues. Trimming took off 7 bases at V and 0 bases at J, with 13 bases between the two ends. From germline, CDR1 is LNHDA and CDR2 SQIVND (reference sequence). The CDR3 loop reads CASIGQSFSNQPQHF. The CDR3 DNA sequence: TGTGCCAGTATAGGACAGAGCTTTAGCAATCAGCCCCAGCATTTT.

This clonotype has more than one count but fewer than ten. The rearrangement joins TRBV20-1 to TRBJ2-3; 8 positions agree with TRBD1. The CDR3 sequence is 15 residues long. Per germline, CDR1 DFQATT and CDR2 SNEGSKA (reference sequence). V shed 5 bases and J 5 bases; nucleotides not matched to a gene: 12. CDR3 sequence: CSAGSGAGGRDTQYF. CDR3 bases: TGCAGTGCTGGAAGTGGGGCAGGGGGCAGAGATACGCAGTATTTT.

In this sample, this clonotype turned up a few times. V is TRBV29-1 and J is TRBJ1-3; D gene uncertain. Deletions cut 5 bases from V and 0 bases from J, with 5 bases between. CDR3 length equals 12 residues. Germline V CDR1 and CDR2: SQVTM, ANQGSEA. The CDR3, as DNA: TGCAGCGTTCCAGGCTCTGGAAACACCATATATTTT. Encoded protein: CSVPGSGNTIYF.

There are many counts of this clonotype. The genes are TRBV14 and TRBJ2-1; TRBD2 agrees at 8 bases. Germline CDR1 reads SGHDN; CDR2 reads FVKESK. V shed 1 base and J 6 bases; nucleotides not matched to a gene: 5. CDR3 length equals 15 residues. CDR3 in amino acids: CASSQGGTSGNEQFF. Here the CDR3 DNA reads TGTGCCAGCAGCCAAGGAGGAACTAGCGGCAATGAGCAGTTCTTC.

The rearrangement links TRBV7-8 to TRBJ2-2; the match to TRBD2 covers 13 bases. The CDR3 totals 16 residues. V gave up 5 bases and J gave up 7 bases; unmatched junction bases: 7. Germline lookup yields CDR1 SGHVS and CDR2 FQNEAQ. CDR3 residues: CASSPGLAGEVGELFF. The DNA of the CDR3 is TGTGCCAGCAGCCCTGGACTAGCGGGAGAGGTCGGGGAGCTGTTTTTT.

J is TRBJ1-2 and V is TRBV11-2; the D is unclear. V dropped 5 bases and J dropped 3 bases, with 16 bases sitting between them. CDR3 size: 15 residues. Germline lookup yields CDR1 SGHAT and CDR2 FQNNGV. The CDR3 is CASSQIRNSDYGYTF. CDR3 DNA: TGTGCCAGCAGCCAGATCAGGAATTCTGACTATGGCTACACCTTC.

This clonotype was seen repeatedly, ten times or more. The chain couples TRBV12-3 or TRBV12-4 to TRBJ2-2; TRBD2 agrees at 8 bases. This CDR3 has 17 residues. V was clipped by 6 bases and J by 6 bases; unmatched bases: 15. The CDR3 sequence: CASSYPAGAGVAGELFF. CDR3 coding DNA: TGTGCCAGCAGCTACCCTGCTGGAGCGGGAGTGGCCGGGGAGCTGTTTTTT.

This clonotype was seen repeatedly, ten times or more. V usage is TRBV5-1 and J usage is TRBJ1-2, with a tentative D call TRBD1 (6 bases). Trimming cost V 6 bases and J 8 bases, with 35 bases left between them. Germline CDR1 is SGHRS and CDR2 is YFSETQ. This CDR3 has 19 residues. Here the CDR3 DNA reads TGCGCCAGCACTTTTTTCCCCGGGACGGCGGTGCAGAGGGGGGGAGGCTACACCTTC. Translated: CASTFFPGTAVQRGGGYTF.

This clonotype was picked up many times. The chain recombines TRBV29-1 with TRBJ2-1; D perhaps matches TRBD1 (5 bases). Germline loops: CDR1 SQVTM, CDR2 ANQGSEA. The CDR3 runs to 12 residues. V shed 4 bases and J shed 4 bases, with 8 bases lying between them. The CDR3 coding sequence is TGCAGCGTTGGGGGCCTATACAATGAGCAGTTCTTC. The encoded protein is CSVGGLYNEQFF.

This clonotype was counted at least ten times. J is TRBJ2-7 and V is TRBV29-1, with 13 bases identical to TRBD2. The CDR3 contains 13 residues. Germline V gene data show CDR1 as SQVTM and CDR2 as ANQGSEA. After removal of 6 bases from V and 6 bases from J, the junction contained 5 bases not matched to a gene. CDR3 bases: TGCAGCGTCGGACTAGCGGGAGAAGGCGAGCAGTACTTC. This encodes CSVGLAGEGEQYF.

The table lists this clonotype with many counts. This chain links TRBV7-2 with TRBJ2-1; D is unclear. Trimming removed 1 base at V and 12 bases at J, with 7 bases between. The CDR3 sequence is 11 residues long. Germline V gene sequence: CDR1 SGHTA, CDR2 FQGNSA. The CDR3 nucleotides are TGTGCCAGCAGCTTAGGGGGAAGGCAGTTCTTC. Translating it yields CASSLGGRQFF.

This clonotype was picked up many times. The chain is built from TRBV10-2 and TRBJ1-5; 7 bases agree with TRBD1. V gave up 10 bases and J gave up 7 bases; unmatched junction bases: 10. The germline gives CDR1 WSHSY, CDR2 SAAADI. The CDR3 runs 13 residues. CDR3 amino acids: CATTGTAGQPQHF. The CDR3 DNA follows: TGCGCCACCACCGGGACAGCTGGGCAGCCCCAGCATTTT.

This chain connects TRBV5-1 to TRBJ2-5; possibly TRBD2 for D (6 bases). Trimming cost V 5 bases and J 2 bases, with 13 bases left between them. Germline CDR1 SGHRS, CDR2 YFSETQ. The CDR3 loop spans 14 amino acids. CDR3: CASRVGGRQETQYF. The CDR3 region has the DNA TGCGCCAGCAGGGTAGGAGGGAGGCAAGAGACCCAGTACTTC.